This T cell receptor beta chain appears in the sequencing data of a study of blood T cell repertoires in COVID-19. As to this clone: Other DNA sequences in this specimen translate into the identical CDR3.

The CDR3 sequence is 15 residues long. The V gene's germline CDR1 is SGHRS and CDR2 YFSETQ. The V segment lost 4 bases and the J segment 0 bases; nucleotides outside the gene matches: 3. TCRdb's copy holds only in-frame clones and misses some; the assay was immunoSEQ multiplex PCR. The sample lists fewer than 300,000 clones, over 65% occurring once. The TCR originated in a woman older than 75 with acute or convalescent COVID-19. The chain combines TRBV5-1 with TRBJ1-3, with 8 bases fitting TRBD1. Sequencing was done on a sample of peripheral blood. This CDR3 is CASSLDRGSGNTIYF. The CDR3, as DNA: TGCGCCAGCAGCCTCGACAGGGGCTCTGGAAACACCATATATTTT.